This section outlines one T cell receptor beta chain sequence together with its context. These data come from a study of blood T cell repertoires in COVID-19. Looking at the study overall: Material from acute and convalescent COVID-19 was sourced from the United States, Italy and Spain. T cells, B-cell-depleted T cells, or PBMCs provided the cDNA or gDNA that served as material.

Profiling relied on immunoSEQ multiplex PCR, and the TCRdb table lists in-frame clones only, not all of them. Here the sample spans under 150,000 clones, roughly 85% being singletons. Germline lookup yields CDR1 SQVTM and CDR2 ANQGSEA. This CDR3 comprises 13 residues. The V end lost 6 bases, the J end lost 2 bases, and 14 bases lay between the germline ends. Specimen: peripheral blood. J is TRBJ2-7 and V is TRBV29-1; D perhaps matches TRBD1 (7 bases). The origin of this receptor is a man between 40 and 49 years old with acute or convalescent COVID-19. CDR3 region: CSVRDSDAYEQYF. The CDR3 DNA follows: TGCAGCGTGCGGGACAGTGATGCCTACGAGCAGTACTTC.